Below are 15 T cell receptor beta chains sequenced from a single sample in a study of OX40 agonist ivuxolimab in advanced cancers. The assay was immunoSEQ multiplex PCR, and TCRdb's table has in-frame clones only and misses some. The sample includes 25,000 to 35,000 clones, around three quarters of them seen just once. The sample was CD4+ or CD8+ T cells sorted from blood, taken in a trial of the OX40 agonist ivuxolimab. The receptors shown here come from an adult with an advanced solid tumor such as melanoma, head and neck, liver or kidney cancer.

This clone came up a few times. The rearrangement uses TRBV7-9 and TRBJ1-1; no definite D call. Germline CDR1 is SEHNR and CDR2 is FQNEAQ (reference sequence). The germline V and J ends were trimmed by 5 bases and 1 base, with 8 bases remaining between them. The length of the CDR3 is 13 residues. DNA of the CDR3: TGTGCCAGCAGCCCTCAGGAGAACACTGAAGCTTTCTTT. Its protein is CASSPQENTEAFF.

The chain has TRBV5-1 and TRBJ2-3; TRBD2 aligns across 11 bases. The V and J ends lost 1 base and 4 bases, in that order; junction bases with no gene match: 5. Germline assignment: CDR1 SGHRS and CDR2 YFSETQ. CDR3 length equals 16 residues. CDR3 nucleotide sequence: TGCGCCAGCAGCTTGATTAGCGGGGGGGCCTCAGATACGCAGTATTTT. Translating it yields CASSLISGGASDTQYF.

The V gene is TRBV12-5, the J gene TRBJ2-7; TRBD2 matches 7 bases. The CDR3 is 14 residues long. CDR1 LGHNT and CDR2 FRNRAP come from the germline V gene. The V gene end was trimmed by 8 bases and the J gene end by 2 bases; junction bases not matched to a gene: 9. The CDR3 DNA reads as TGTGCTAGTTCACCGGGAGGCGGCACCTACGAGCAGTACTTC. Translation gives CASSPGGGTYEQYF.

This sequence joins TRBV29-1 and TRBJ1-2, with D possibly being TRBD1 (5 bases). The CDR3 runs to 15 residues. The germline V and J ends were trimmed by 6 bases and 7 bases, with 24 bases remaining between them. CDR1 is SQVTM, CDR2 ANQGSEA, per germline. CDR3 in DNA: TGCAGCGTCGACCCATTTGGGCAGGGCAAGAGTGGCTACACCTTC. Translation gives CSVDPFGQGKSGYTF.

The rearrangement joins TRBV4-1 to TRBJ2-7, with D uncertain. The V end lost 4 bases, the J end lost 7 bases, and 14 bases lay between the germline ends. CDR3 length: 13 residues. Germline V gives CDR1 MGHRA, CDR2 YSYEKL. CDR3 nucleotides: TGCGCCAGCAGCCCGACCCTCGCCAGGGAGCAGTACTTC. It specifies CASSPTLAREQYF.

The rearrangement links TRBV27 to TRBJ2-7, with a possible D match to TRBD1 (5 bases). The CDR3 has 15 residues. The germline CDR1 and CDR2 sequences are MNHEY and SMNVEV (reference sequence). With 2 bases removed from V and 2 bases from J, the gap between germline ends came to 13 bases. As DNA, the CDR3 is TGTGCCAGCAGTTTAGGCCCCAGCAGGGCCTACGAGCAGTACTTC. Amino acids: CASSLGPSRAYEQYF.

CDR3 nucleotide sequence: TGTGCCAGCAGTGGGAGTCTACACTACGAGCAGTACTTC. Translating it yields CASSGSLHYEQYF. V gene TRBV27 combines with J gene TRBJ2-7; the D gene is possibly TRBD2 (5 bases). The germline gives CDR1 MNHEY, CDR2 SMNVEV (reference sequence). The CDR3 sequence is 13 residues long. With 5 bases removed from V and 3 bases from J, the gap between germline ends came to 11 bases.

The chain couples TRBV5-4 to TRBJ1-1, with a weak D call TRBD1 (5 bases). The CDR3 sequence is 15 residues long. Trimming removed 0 bases from V and 1 base from J, with 10 bases in between. Germline CDR1 SGHNT, CDR2 YYREEE (reference sequence). CDR3 in amino acids: CASSLGQGWNTEAFF. The CDR3 DNA follows: TGTGCCAGCAGCTTGGGGCAGGGATGGAACACTGAAGCTTTCTTT.

This clone was counted a few times. CDR3 residues: CASSLVWRGDSYEQYF. The DNA for the CDR3 is TGTGCCAGCAGCTTAGTTTGGCGGGGGGACTCCTACGAGCAGTACTTC. The rearrangement uses TRBV7-8 and TRBJ2-7; 8 bases are shared with TRBD2. The germline CDR1 and CDR2 sequences are SGHVS and FQNEAQ. The CDR3 is 16 residues long. Trimming at V came to 1 base and at J to 0 bases, leaving 5 bases not matched to a gene.

V is TRBV2 and J is TRBJ2-3, with TRBD1 matching 8 bases. This CDR3 has 18 amino acids. CDR1 is SNHLY and CDR2 is FYNNEI in the germline V gene. The trim removed 5 bases at V and 0 bases at J, leaving 13 bases unmatched. The CDR3 reads CASSRAPYQGASTDTQYF. The CDR3 DNA reads TGTGCCAGCAGTCGCGCCCCGTATCAGGGGGCTAGCACAGATACGCAGTATTTT.

The chain uses TRBV5-1 and TRBJ2-3; a possible D gene is TRBD1 (6 bases). The CDR3 consists of 13 residues. The germline V gene encodes CDR1 SGHRS and CDR2 YFSETQ. V lost 4 bases and J 5 bases, leaving 11 bases between the germline ends. The CDR3 sequence is CASSPGRGDTQYF. The CDR3 region has the DNA TGCGCCAGCAGCCCCGGCAGGGGAGATACGCAGTATTTT.

This rearrangement joins TRBV2 to TRBJ1-2; 8 nucleotides line up with TRBD1. The V gene end was trimmed by 10 bases and the J gene end by 0 bases; junction bases not matched to a gene: 13. Germline loops: CDR1 SNHLY, CDR2 FYNNEI. The CDR3 loop spans 16 amino acids. CDR3 protein: CANLPRGQPTNYGYTF. The CDR3 bases are TGTGCCAACCTTCCCAGGGGGCAACCAACTAACTATGGCTACACCTTC. The variable domain in full, completed from reference TRBV2 and TRBJ1-2, reads EPEVTQTPSHQVTQMGQEVILRCVPISNHLYFYWYRQILGQKVEFLVSFYNNEISEKSEIFDDQFSVERPDGSNFTLKIRSTKLEDSAMYFCANLPRGQPTNYGYTFGSGTRLTVV.

The chain uses TRBV6-5 and TRBJ1-2, with 7 bases identical to TRBD1. The CDR3 is made up of 16 amino acids. V lost 2 bases to trimming and J lost 4 bases; unmatched junction nucleotides: 10. The germline V gene encodes CDR1 MNHEY and CDR2 SVGAGI. The CDR3 region has the DNA TGTGCCAGCAGTTACGGACCGCAGAAGGGGGCCTATGGCTACACCTTC. Its protein is CASSYGPQKGAYGYTF.

This chain uses TRBV5-1 with TRBJ2-2, with TRBD1 matching 7 bases. The CDR3 loop spans 15 amino acids. The V gene end was trimmed by 0 bases and the J gene end by 5 bases; junction bases not matched to a gene: 4. Looked up from germline, CDR1 is SGHRS and CDR2 is YFSETQ. CDR3 in amino acids: CASSLGGGKTGELFF. The CDR3 nucleotides are TGCGCCAGCAGCTTGGGAGGGGGCAAGACCGGGGAGCTGTTTTTT.

CDR3 sequence reads: CSVEAGGSSEAFF. CDR3 bases: TGCAGCGTTGAGGCAGGGGGCTCTTCTGAAGCTTTCTTT. The chain has TRBV29-1 and TRBJ1-1, with TRBD1 matching over 8 bases. J was trimmed by 6 bases and V by 3 bases; bases with no gene match: 6. The germline CDR1 and CDR2 sequences are SQVTM and ANQGSEA. CDR3 size: 13 residues.